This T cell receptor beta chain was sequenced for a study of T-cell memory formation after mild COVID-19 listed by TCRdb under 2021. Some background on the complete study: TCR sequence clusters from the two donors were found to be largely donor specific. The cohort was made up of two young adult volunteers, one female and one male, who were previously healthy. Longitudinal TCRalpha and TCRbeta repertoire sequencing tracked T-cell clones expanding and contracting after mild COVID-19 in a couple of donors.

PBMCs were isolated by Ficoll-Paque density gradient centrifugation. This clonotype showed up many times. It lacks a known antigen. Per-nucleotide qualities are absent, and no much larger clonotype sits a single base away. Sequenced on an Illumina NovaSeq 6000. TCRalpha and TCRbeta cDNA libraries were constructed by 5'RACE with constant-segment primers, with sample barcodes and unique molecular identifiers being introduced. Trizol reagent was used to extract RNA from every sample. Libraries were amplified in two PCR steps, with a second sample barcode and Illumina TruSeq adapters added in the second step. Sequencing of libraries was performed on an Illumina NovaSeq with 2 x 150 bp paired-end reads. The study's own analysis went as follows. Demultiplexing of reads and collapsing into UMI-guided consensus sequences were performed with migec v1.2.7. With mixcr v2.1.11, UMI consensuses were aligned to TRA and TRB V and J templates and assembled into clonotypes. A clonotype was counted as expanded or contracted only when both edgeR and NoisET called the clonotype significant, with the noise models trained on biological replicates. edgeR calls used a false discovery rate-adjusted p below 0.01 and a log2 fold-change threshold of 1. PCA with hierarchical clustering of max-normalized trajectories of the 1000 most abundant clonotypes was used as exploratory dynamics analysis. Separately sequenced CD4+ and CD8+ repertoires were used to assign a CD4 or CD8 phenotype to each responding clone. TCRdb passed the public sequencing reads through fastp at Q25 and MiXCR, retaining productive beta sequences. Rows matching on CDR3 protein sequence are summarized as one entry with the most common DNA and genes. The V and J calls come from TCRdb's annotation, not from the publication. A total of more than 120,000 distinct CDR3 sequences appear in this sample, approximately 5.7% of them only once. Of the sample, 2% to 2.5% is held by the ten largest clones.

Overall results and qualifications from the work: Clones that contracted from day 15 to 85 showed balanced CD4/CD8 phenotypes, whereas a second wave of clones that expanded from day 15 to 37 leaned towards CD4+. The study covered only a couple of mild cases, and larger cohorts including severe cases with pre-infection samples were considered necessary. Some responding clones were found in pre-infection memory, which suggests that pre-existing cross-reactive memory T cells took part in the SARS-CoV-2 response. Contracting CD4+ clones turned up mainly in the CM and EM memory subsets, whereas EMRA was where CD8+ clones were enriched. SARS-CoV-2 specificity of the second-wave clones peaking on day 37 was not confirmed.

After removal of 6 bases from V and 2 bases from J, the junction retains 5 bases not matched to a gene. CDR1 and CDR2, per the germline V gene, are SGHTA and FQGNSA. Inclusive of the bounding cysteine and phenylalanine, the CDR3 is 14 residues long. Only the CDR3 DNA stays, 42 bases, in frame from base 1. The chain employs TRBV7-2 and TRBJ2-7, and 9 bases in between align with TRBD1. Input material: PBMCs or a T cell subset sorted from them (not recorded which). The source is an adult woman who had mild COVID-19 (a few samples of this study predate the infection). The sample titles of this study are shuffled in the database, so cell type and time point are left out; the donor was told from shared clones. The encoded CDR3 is CASSNGQGPYEQYF. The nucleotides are TGTGCCAGCAGTAATGGACAGGGGCCCTACGAGCAGTACTTC.